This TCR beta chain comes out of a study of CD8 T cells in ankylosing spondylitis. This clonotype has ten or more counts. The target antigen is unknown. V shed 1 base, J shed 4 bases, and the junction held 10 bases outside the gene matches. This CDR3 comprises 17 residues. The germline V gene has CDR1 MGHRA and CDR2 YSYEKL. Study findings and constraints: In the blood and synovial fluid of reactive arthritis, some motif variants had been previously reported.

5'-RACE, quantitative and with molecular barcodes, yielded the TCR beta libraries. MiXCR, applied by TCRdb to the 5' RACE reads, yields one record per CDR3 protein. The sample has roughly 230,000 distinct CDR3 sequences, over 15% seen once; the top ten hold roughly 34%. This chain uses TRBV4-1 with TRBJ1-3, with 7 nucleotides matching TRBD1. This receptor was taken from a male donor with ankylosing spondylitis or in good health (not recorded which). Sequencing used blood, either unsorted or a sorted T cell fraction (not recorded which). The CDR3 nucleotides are TGCGCCAGCAGCCAAGGTCCGACAGGGTCGACCGGAAACACCATATATTTT. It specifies CASSQGPTGSTGNTIYF.